This T cell receptor (beta chain) was recovered during a study of blood T cell repertoires in COVID-19. Trimming took off 4 bases at V and 0 bases at J, with 11 bases between the two ends. The length of the CDR3 is 15 residues. The germline CDR1 and CDR2 sequences are LGHDT and YNNKEL (reference sequence). Profiling relied on immunoSEQ multiplex PCR, and the TCRdb table lists in-frame clones only, not all of them. The data contain some 150,000 clones, around 85% of them seen just once; the ten biggest clones take up roughly 1.1%. The TCR sequence derives from a man aged 55 to 70 who had recovered from COVID-19. The rearrangement links TRBV3-1 (or the pseudogene TRBV3-2) to TRBJ2-3; maybe TRBD2 (6 bases). Sequencing input: peripheral blood. CDR3 protein: CASSPSSGSTDTQYF. Written as DNA, the CDR3 is TGTGCCAGCAGCCCGTCGAGCGGGAGCACAGATACGCAGTATTTT.